Presented here are 26 T cell receptor beta chains from one specimen sequenced in a study of cytomegalovirus exposure and HLA in healthy donors. This PCR relied on a set of 60 Vbeta primers and 13 Jbeta primers. Profiling relied on immunoSEQ multiplex PCR, and the TCRdb table lists in-frame clones only, not all of them. Of 95,000 to 150,000 clones in the sample, about 78% were seen once. Sequenced input: PBMCs. The receptor set was obtained from a young man in good health and CMV-seronegative.

Only one count was recorded for this clone. This chain connects TRBV5-5 to TRBJ1-2, with D possibly TRBD1 on 6 matching bases. Trimming shortened V by 0 bases and J by 5 bases, and 17 bases separated the two germline ends. CDR3 length equals 16 residues. CDR1 and CDR2 from the germline V gene are SGHKS and YYEKEE (reference sequence). CDR3 DNA: TGTGCCAGCAGCTTGGGAACAGGGCCCACGACATATGGCTACACCTTC. As protein: CASSLGTGPTTYGYTF.

The rearrangement joins TRBV7-9 to TRBJ1-4; a possible D gene is TRBD1 (5 bases). The CDR3 sequence is 12 residues long. Germline assignment: CDR1 SEHNR and CDR2 FQNEAQ (reference sequence). The V end lost 8 bases, the J end lost 4 bases, and 8 bases lay between the germline ends. The CDR3 spells CASGAINEKLFF. The CDR3 bases are TGTGCCAGCGGGGCCATTAATGAAAAACTGTTTTTT. The variable domain in full, completed from reference TRBV7-9 and TRBJ1-4, reads DTGVSQNPRHKITKRGQNVTFRCDPISEHNRLYWYRQTLGQGPEFLTYFQNEAQLEKSRLLSDRFSAERPKGSFSTLEIQRTEQGDSAMYLCASGAINEKLFFGSGTQLSVL.

The chain uses TRBV7-2 and TRBJ2-5, with TRBD2 matching over 9 bases. In germline, CDR1 is SGHTA, CDR2 FQGNSA. CDR3 size: 15 residues. Unmatched junction bases numbered 6, after V lost 5 bases and J lost 2 bases. The CDR3 here is CASSQGSGGQETQYF. For the CDR3, the DNA is TGTGCCAGCAGCCAGGGGAGCGGGGGGCAAGAGACCCAGTACTTC.

This chain uses TRBV19 with TRBJ1-1, with 8 bases identical to TRBD1. The germline V gene encodes CDR1 LNHDA and CDR2 SQIVND (reference sequence). The V and J ends lost 3 bases and 4 bases, in that order; junction bases with no gene match: 1. The CDR3 extends over 13 amino acids. Here the CDR3 reads CASSMTGVTEAFF. The CDR3 DNA reads as TGTGCCAGTAGTATGACAGGGGTCACTGAAGCTTTCTTT. Full variable domain (missing parts from reference TRBV19 and TRBJ1-1): DGGITQSPKYLFRKEGQNVTLSCEQNLNHDAMYWYRQDPGQGLRLIYYSQIVNDFQKGDIAEGYSVSREKKESFPLTVTSAQKNPTAFYLCASSMTGVTEAFFGQGTRLTVV.

The J gene is TRBJ1-4, the V gene TRBV7-8, with D hard to call. Between the trimmed V and J ends, which lost 4 bases and 6 bases, there was a span of 21 bases. The germline V gene encodes CDR1 SGHVS and CDR2 FQNEAQ. The CDR3 consists of 17 residues. The CDR3 loop is CASSSVSGSLLYEKLFF. The CDR3, as DNA: TGTGCCAGCAGCTCCGTATCAGGCTCCCTGCTATATGAAAAACTGTTTTTT. Full variable domain (rest looked up from reference TRBV7-8 and TRBJ1-4): GAGVSQSPRYKVAKRGQDVALRCDPISGHVSLFWYQQALGQGPEFLTYFQNEAQLDKSGLPSDRFFAERPEGSVSTLKIQRTQQEDSAVYLCASSSVSGSLLYEKLFFGSGTQLSVL.

This chain links TRBV7-8 with TRBJ2-1; the match to TRBD2 covers 10 bases. After removal of 5 bases from V and 10 bases from J, the junction contained 14 bases not matched to a gene. The germline gives CDR1 SGHVS, CDR2 FQNEAQ. The CDR3 length is 16 residues. The CDR3 coding sequence is TGTGCCAGCAGCACCTCGGGACTAGCGCCCCCGGGGGAGCAGTTCTTC. Amino acids: CASSTSGLAPPGEQFF.

J is TRBJ2-3 and V is TRBV10-2; 11 bases agree with TRBD2. Per germline, CDR1 WSHSY and CDR2 SAAADI. The J segment lost 2 bases and the V segment lost 6 bases, leaving 7 bases of the junction unmatched. The CDR3 length is 16 residues. The DNA of the CDR3 is TGCGCCAGCAGCCTACTAGCGGGGGCTTTCACAGATACGCAGTATTTT. This codes for CASSLLAGAFTDTQYF.

This clone was counted a few times. CDR3 protein: CASSASATGGDEQYF. The CDR3 DNA follows: TGTGCCAGCAGTGCTTCCGCGACAGGGGGCGACGAGCAGTACTTC. The chain couples TRBV25-1 to TRBJ2-5; 10 positions match TRBD1. The last part of the DNA fits TRBJ2-7 better; the J call may be wrong. Germline CDR1 and CDR2: MGHDK and SYGVNS. This CDR3 is built from 15 residues.

The V and J genes are TRBV30 and TRBJ1-2, with 9 bases matching TRBD1. With 0 bases clipped from V and 7 bases from J, the junction kept 9 bases outside the gene matches. This CDR3 is built from 15 residues. Germline V CDR1 and CDR2: GTSNPN, SVGIG (reference sequence). The CDR3 DNA reads TGTGCCTGGAGTGTACTTGGACAGGGGTCGGCTGGCTACACCTTC. Encoded protein: CAWSVLGQGSAGYTF.

V usage is TRBV6-5 and J usage is TRBJ2-7; 7 bases fit TRBD1. Trimming at V came to 5 bases and at J to 6 bases, leaving 10 bases not matched to a gene. The CDR3 spans 14 residues. Germline CDR1 and CDR2: MNHEY and SVGAGI. CDR3 in amino acids: CASSGPNRGREQYF. CDR3 nucleotides: TGTGCCAGCAGTGGACCGAACAGGGGCCGCGAGCAGTACTTC.

This CDR3 reads CASSMAGQGFSHEQYF. The DNA of the CDR3 is TGTGCCAGCAGTATGGCGGGACAGGGATTTTCCCACGAGCAGTACTTC. The chain employs TRBV13 and TRBJ2-7; 9 positions match TRBD1. Germline-derived CDR1 and CDR2 are PRHDT and FYEKMQ (reference sequence). The V gene end was trimmed by 6 bases and the J gene end by 5 bases; junction bases not matched to a gene: 14. This CDR3 spans 16 amino acids. Full variable domain (outside the CDR3, taken from reference TRBV13 and TRBJ2-7): AAGVIQSPRHLIKEKRETATLKCYPIPRHDTVYWYQQGPGQDPQFLISFYEKMQSDKGSIPDRFSAQQFSDYHSELNMSSLELGDSALYFCASSMAGQGFSHEQYFGPGTRLTVT.

The V call is TRBV27, the J call TRBJ1-6, with D possibly matching TRBD1 (5 bases). The CDR3 totals 15 residues. In germline, CDR1 is MNHEY, CDR2 SMNVEV (reference sequence). V was shortened by 4 bases and J by 6 bases, with 13 bases between the two germline ends. The CDR3 DNA reads TGTGCCAGCAGTTCCGACCCAGGGTTTAATTCACCCCTCCACTTT. The encoded protein is CASSSDPGFNSPLHF.

The chain combines TRBV27 with TRBJ1-6; weak D call: TRBD1 (6 bases). Looked up from germline, CDR1 is MNHEY and CDR2 is SMNVEV (reference sequence). The CDR3 has 17 amino acids. The germline V and J ends were trimmed by 7 bases and 4 bases, with 20 bases remaining between them. CDR3 protein: CASTQRSPTGYNSPLHF. CDR3 coding DNA: TGTGCCAGCACCCAACGATCGCCGACAGGATATAATTCACCCCTCCACTTT.

V and J are TRBV15 and TRBJ1-4; D possibly corresponds to TRBD1 (5 bases). Looked up from germline, CDR1 is LNHNV and CDR2 is YYDKDF (reference sequence). The ends were cut back, 6 bases at V and 6 bases at J, with 17 bases in the middle. The CDR3 has 15 amino acids. The CDR3 loop is CATREGAIDYEKLFF. In DNA, the CDR3 is TGTGCCACCAGAGAAGGGGCCATTGACTATGAAAAACTGTTTTTT.

The rearrangement uses TRBV27 and TRBJ1-2, with D uncertain. Trimming removed 2 bases at V and 4 bases at J, with 8 bases between. CDR1 and CDR2 from the germline V gene are MNHEY and SMNVEV (reference sequence). The CDR3 contains 13 residues. CDR3 bases: TGTGCCAGCAGTTTACAAGGACTCTATGGCTACACCTTC. Translating gives CASSLQGLYGYTF.

This clone was seen just once. V gene TRBV9 combines with J gene TRBJ1-2; 9 bases align to TRBD1. Germline lookup yields CDR1 SGDLS and CDR2 YYNGEE. V lost 0 bases, J lost 5 bases, and 8 bases stayed unmatched. The CDR3 consists of 16 residues. This CDR3 is CASSVDLAGTGYGYTF. The CDR3 DNA follows: TGTGCCAGCAGCGTAGACCTTGCTGGGACAGGGTATGGCTACACCTTC. The variable domain in full, with the rest retrieved from reference TRBV9 and TRBJ1-2, is DSGVTQTPKHLITATGQRVTLRCSPRSGDLSVYWYQQSLDQGLQFLIQYYNGEERAKGNILERFSAQQFPDLHSELNLSSLELGDSALYFCASSVDLAGTGYGYTFGSGTRLTVV.

CDR3 DNA: TGTGCCAGCAAAAGGGGGGGCCCTAGCTATGGCTACACCTTC. As protein: CASKRGGPSYGYTF. The V gene is TRBV6-4, the J gene TRBJ1-2; D is possibly TRBD1 (6 bases). Trimming left V 7 bases short and J 4 bases short, with 16 bases between. The germline CDR1 and CDR2 sequences are MRHNA and SNTAGT. This CDR3 is built from 14 residues.

The chain couples TRBV4-2 to TRBJ1-3, with TRBD1 identical over 9 bases. The V gene's germline CDR1 is LGHNA and CDR2 YNFKEQ. CDR3 length equals 15 residues. V lost 2 bases to trimming and J lost 4 bases; unmatched junction nucleotides: 3. The CDR3 nucleotides are TGTGCCAGCAGCCAACGGACAGGGGAAGGAAACACCATATATTTT. It is translated as CASSQRTGEGNTIYF.

The chain recombines TRBV9 with TRBJ2-7; 7 bases are a match to TRBD2. Trimming cost V 3 bases and J 0 bases; bases outside gene matches: 3. In germline, CDR1 is SGDLS, CDR2 YYNGEE. The CDR3 has 14 residues. CDR3 protein: CASSDGGNSYEQYF. CDR3 bases: TGTGCCAGCAGCGACGGGGGGAACTCCTACGAGCAGTACTTC.

The V call is TRBV13, the J call TRBJ2-1; 13 nucleotides align to TRBD2. From germline, CDR1 is PRHDT and CDR2 FYEKMQ (reference sequence). With V trimmed by 4 bases and J by 7 bases, 4 bases remained unmatched. There are 15 residues in the CDR3. CDR3 amino acids: CASSSGLAGENEQFF. CDR3 DNA sequence: TGTGCCAGCAGCTCCGGACTAGCGGGAGAAAATGAGCAGTTCTTC.

J is TRBJ2-6 and V is TRBV4-1; D is perhaps TRBD1 (6 bases). CDR1 and CDR2 from the germline V gene are MGHRA and YSYEKL. This CDR3 spans 17 amino acids. V shed 8 bases and J shed 0 bases, with 17 bases lying between them. The chain's CDR3 is CASRPVTGPSGANVLTF. The CDR3 nucleotides read TGCGCCAGCCGACCAGTGACAGGTCCCTCTGGGGCCAACGTCCTGACTTTC.

This clone was detected only a few times. V gene TRBV6-6 combines with J gene TRBJ1-4, with D perhaps TRBD1 (5 bases). Per the germline V gene, CDR1 is MNHNY and CDR2 is SVGAGI (reference sequence). This CDR3 comprises 15 residues. V was pared by 4 bases and J by 3 bases, with 12 bases between. CDR3 nucleotide sequence: TGTGCCAGCAGTTCAGACAGCCGCCCTAATGAAAAACTGTTTTTT. Amino acids: CASSSDSRPNEKLFF.

This sequence joins TRBV5-1 and TRBJ2-5, with D possibly matching TRBD2 (5 bases). The CDR3 has 14 amino acids. Germline values: CDR1 SGHRS, CDR2 YFSETQ. V was pared by 4 bases and J by 4 bases, with 14 bases between. This CDR3 reads CASSPGSSGETQYF. The DNA for the CDR3 is TGCGCCAGCAGCCCGGGGTCCTCGGGAGAGACCCAGTACTTC.

V and J are TRBV7-8 and TRBJ1-3; TRBD1 agrees at 7 bases. CDR3 length: 15 amino acids. Germline values: CDR1 SGHVS, CDR2 FQNEAQ. Trimming at V came to 5 bases and at J to 3 bases, leaving 7 bases not matched to a gene. CDR3 sequence reads: CASSPRTGLGNTIYF. The CDR3 DNA follows: TGTGCCAGCAGCCCCCGGACAGGACTTGGAAACACCATATATTTT.

The chain carries TRBV6-6 and TRBJ1-1; possible D gene TRBD1, 6 bases. The CDR3 loop spans 13 amino acids. Germline V gives CDR1 MNHNY, CDR2 SVGAGI (reference sequence). V was trimmed by 5 bases and J by 8 bases, leaving 15 bases between them. The CDR3 spells CASSPRQAAEAFF. CDR3 DNA: TGTGCCAGCAGTCCTCGACAGGCGGCGGAAGCTTTCTTT.

The V call is TRBV11-2, the J call TRBJ1-1; 7 bases are shared with TRBD1. From germline, CDR1 is SGHAT and CDR2 FQNNGV. This CDR3 region has 15 residues. V shed 6 bases and J 6 bases; nucleotides not matched to a gene: 13. Written as DNA, the CDR3 is TGTGCCAGCAGTCTTACGGTGAAGGGGGCACCTGAAGCTTTCTTT. As protein: CASSLTVKGAPEAFF.